This T cell receptor beta chain was recorded in a study of vaccination and CD4 T cells after COVID-19. Study context: A median of 101 days (range 35 to 161) separated diagnosis from post-COVID sampling.

Cultured CD4+ T-cell DNA underwent Oncomine TCR Beta short-read sequencing. MiXCR, run by TCRdb on the PCR reads, gives a single entry per CDR3 protein. Here the sample spans about 8,900 distinct CDR3 sequences, around 60% being singletons. Unmatched junction bases numbered 8, after V lost 6 bases and J lost 1 base. This CDR3 has 15 residues. Germline V lookup: CDR1 MNHNS, CDR2 SASEGT. This sample's treatment: roughly 10-day PBMC culture with coronavirus spike peptide pools or control peptides (ViraFEST assay). March to December 2020 was the span of positive PCR dates, which predated US Alpha, Beta and Delta variants. Negative selection enriched CD4+ T cells from cultures at around ten days. As regards this clonotype: Its antigen is not known.

This receptor was identified in a human donor who had recovered from COVID-19. V usage is TRBV6-1 and J usage is TRBJ2-7, with 8 bases aligning to TRBD1. The sample comprised CD4+ T cells from blood, cultured in vitro. The CDR3 DNA reads TGTGCCAGCAGAACCCGGGACAGGCGTTCCTACGAGCAGTACTTC. This encodes CASRTRDRRSYEQYF.